Given below is one T cell receptor beta chain in context. The data derive from a study of blood T cell repertoires in COVID-19. Study in general: Samples of COVID-19 (acute and convalescent) were obtained from the United States, Italy and Spain.

Germline CDR1 reads MNHEY; CDR2 reads SVGAGI. Trimming took off 3 bases at V and 7 bases at J, with 10 bases between the two ends. CDR3 size: 14 residues. Participant age was roughly 18 to 90 years, and participants resided in approximately 25 US areas. Participants' reported clinical history set cohort assignment. Clones were read by immunoSEQ multiplex PCR, and TCRdb kept only the in-frame ones, dropping some. Of fewer than 300,000 clones listed, about 91% are singletons. V and J are TRBV6-5 and TRBJ1-6; tentative D call: TRBD1 (6 bases). The sample comprised PBMCs or T cells enriched from blood (not recorded which). This TCR was recovered from a middle-aged woman with acute COVID-19. CDR3 loop: CASSYFGQNSPLHF. CDR3 DNA sequence: TGTGCCAGCAGTTATTTCGGACAGAATTCACCCCTCCACTTT.